The 9 T cell receptor beta chains presented below share a single source sample, sequenced in a study of blood T cell repertoires in COVID-19. TCRdb keeps only in-frame clones here, not all; method: immunoSEQ multiplex PCR. This sample has approximately 210,000 clones, with 80% to 90% found just once. Sequencing used peripheral blood. The source is a man between 45 and 60 years old with active or convalescent COVID-19.

This chain connects TRBV12-5 to TRBJ1-3; D remains unclear. V lost 1 base and J lost 0, with 10 bases in between. Germline V gene lookup returns CDR1 LGHNT and CDR2 FRNRAP. CDR3 length: 16 residues. The CDR3 bases are TGTGCTAGTGGTTTGGGCCCAGGCTACTCTGGAAACACCATATATTTT. As protein: CASGLGPGYSGNTIYF.

The DNA of the CDR3 is TGCGCCAGCAGCTCCGCAGGGCCGAACACTGAAGCTTTCTTT. As protein: CASSSAGPNTEAFF. The chain combines TRBV5-1 with TRBJ1-1; D may be TRBD1 (5 bases). This CDR3 is 14 amino acids long. V was clipped by 3 bases and J by 1 base, with 10 bases between them. The germline gives CDR1 SGHRS, CDR2 YFSETQ.

The J gene is TRBJ2-1, the V gene TRBV7-9, with TRBD2 matching over 12 bases. V shed 2 bases and J 12 bases; nucleotides not matched to a gene: 17. The CDR3 is 18 amino acids. Germline V gene data show CDR1 as SEHNR and CDR2 as FQNEAQ (reference sequence). CDR3 amino acids: CASSLWGRTGLAGSWQFF. The CDR3, as DNA: TGTGCCAGCAGCTTATGGGGCCGGACTGGACTAGCGGGATCGTGGCAGTTCTTC.

The V and J genes are TRBV9 and TRBJ2-1; D remains unclear. The germline CDR1 and CDR2 sequences are SGDLS and YYNGEE. The CDR3 length is 16 residues. V was trimmed by 1 base and J by 2 bases, leaving 13 bases between them. This chain's CDR3 is CASSVNQRSAYNEQFF. CDR3 nucleotides: TGTGCCAGCAGCGTAAATCAGAGGTCCGCCTACAATGAGCAGTTCTTC.

The CDR3 coding sequence is TGTGCCAGCAGTTCCCACGGCGGGGAATCGGGAAAACTGTTTTTT. Amino acids: CASSSHGGESGKLFF. The J gene is TRBJ1-4, the V gene TRBV28; D is uncertain. CDR1 is MDHEN and CDR2 is SYDVKM in the germline V gene. The CDR3 runs to 15 residues. Trimming pared 4 bases from V and 10 bases from J, leaving 19 bases between. The entire variable domain, with the rest obtained from reference TRBV28 and TRBJ1-4, is as follows: DVKVTQSSRYLVKRTGEKVFLECVQDMDHENMFWYRQDPGLGLRLIYFSYDVKMKEKGDIPEGYSVSREKKERFSLILESASTNQTSMYLCASSSHGGESGKLFFGSGTQLSVL.

CDR3 loop: CASSPRTVNNEQFF. The CDR3 DNA reads as TGTGCCAGCTCACCTAGGACAGTCAACAATGAGCAGTTCTTC. The chain carries TRBV18 and TRBJ2-1; maybe TRBD1 (6 bases). V lost 3 bases and J 5 bases, leaving 11 bases between the germline ends. This CDR3 contains 14 residues. The V gene's germline CDR1 is KGHSH and CDR2 LQKENI.

The CDR3 DNA is TGTGCCAGCAGCGAGGGGTTTTGGAACGAGCAGTACTTC. Protein: CASSEGFWNEQYF. The chain links TRBV9 to TRBJ2-7, with a possible D match to TRBD1 (5 bases). V lost 3 bases to trimming and J lost 5 bases, with 12 bases between them. In germline, CDR1 is SGDLS, CDR2 YYNGEE. The CDR3 runs to 13 residues.

This rearrangement joins TRBV5-1 to TRBJ1-2; tentatively, D is TRBD1 (6 bases). The CDR3 spans 13 residues. The V end was cut by 1 base, the J end by 8 bases, with 12 bases between. Germline V CDR1 and CDR2: SGHRS, YFSETQ. CDR3: CASSLMGAGGYTF. The CDR3 nucleotides read TGCGCCAGCAGCTTGATGGGGGCAGGGGGCTACACCTTC.

The rearrangement links TRBV6-1 to TRBJ1-3; no clear D. V lost 2 bases to trimming and J lost 0 bases, with 8 bases between them. The CDR3 is 15 amino acids. Germline CDR1 MNHNS, CDR2 SASEGT. The CDR3, as DNA: TGTGCCAGCAGTGAAAGCCCGAGCTCTGGAAACACCATATATTTT. It encodes CASSESPSSGNTIYF.